The next 32 T cell receptor beta chains were all read from a single sample in a study of blood T cell repertoires in COVID-19 (dated by TCRdb to 2018 to 2021). The library was prepared using the immunoSEQ multiplex PCR assay. TCRdb took over this immuneACCESS table, retaining in-frame rearrangements with V and J assigned. Such tables are incomplete; in checked studies, under half of the missing clones stem from an unresolved V gene, and the remainder is unexplained. The sample data list under 250,000 clones, and about 89% of these were observed just once. Around 6.5% of the sample comes from the top ten. Sequenced: peripheral blood. These receptors were obtained from a man aged 60 to 69 who had recovered from COVID-19.

This chain joins TRBV5-1 and TRBJ1-6, with TRBD1 identical over 7 bases. The V gene's germline CDR1 is SGHRS and CDR2 YFSETQ. J gave up 4 bases and V 2 bases, and 3 bases lay outside the gene matches. The CDR3 totals 15 residues. CDR3: CASSLGQAYNSPLHF. The DNA for the CDR3 is TGCGCCAGCAGCTTAGGACAGGCGTATAATTCACCCCTCCACTTT.

The rearrangement joins TRBV15 to TRBJ1-5; possible D gene TRBD1, 5 bases. The germline V and J ends were trimmed by 0 bases and 0 bases, with 15 bases remaining between them. This CDR3 is 18 amino acids long. CDR1 and CDR2 (germline): LNHNV, YYDKDF (reference sequence). CDR3 coding DNA: TGTGCCACCAGCAGAGATATTCAGGGAGGTTATAGCAATCAGCCCCAGCATTTT. Protein: CATSRDIQGGYSNQPQHF.

This rearrangement joins TRBV29-1 to TRBJ1-2; 7 bases are a match to TRBD1. Germline V gene data show CDR1 as SQVTM and CDR2 as ANQGSEA. V was clipped by 4 bases and J by 3 bases; unmatched bases: 8. The CDR3 has 14 amino acids. The CDR3 is CSVGGQFGDYGYTF. The CDR3, as DNA: TGCAGCGTTGGGGGACAGTTCGGGGACTATGGCTACACCTTC. Combining the CDR3 with reference TRBV29-1 and TRBJ1-2 gives the whole variable domain SAVISQKPSRDICQRGTSLTIQCQVDSQVTMMFWYRQQPGQSLTLIATANQGSEATYESGFVIDKFPISRPNLTFSTLTVSNMSPEDSSIYLCSVGGQFGDYGYTFGSGTRLTVV.

The gene calls are TRBV9 and TRBJ2-1, with TRBD2 as a possible D gene (6 bases). This CDR3 spans 15 amino acids. The germline CDR1 and CDR2 sequences are SGDLS and YYNGEE. V was clipped by 7 bases and J by 7 bases, with 21 bases between them. The DNA for the CDR3 is TGTGCCAGCCCCGAGGTGCGAGGAGGGAGGAATGAGCAGTTCTTC. It specifies CASPEVRGGRNEQFF.

The chain links TRBV9 to TRBJ1-2; the D is unclear. The CDR3 consists of 15 residues. Germline V gene data show CDR1 as SGDLS and CDR2 as YYNGEE. V lost 0 bases and J lost 4, with 13 bases in between. CDR3 protein: CASSVGTVELYGYTF. CDR3 in DNA: TGTGCCAGCAGCGTAGGTACGGTCGAACTCTATGGCTACACCTTC. Variable domain in full (rest from reference TRBV9 and TRBJ1-2): DSGVTQTPKHLITATGQRVTLRCSPRSGDLSVYWYQQSLDQGLQFLIQYYNGEERAKGNILERFSAQQFPDLHSELNLSSLELGDSALYFCASSVGTVELYGYTFGSGTRLTVV.

The count of this clone is one. The J gene is TRBJ1-1, the V gene TRBV7-8; D is perhaps TRBD1 (5 bases). Trimming removed 1 base from V and 3 bases from J, with 12 bases in between. The CDR3 runs to 15 residues. Germline CDR1 is SGHVS and CDR2 is FQNEAQ. The CDR3 sequence: CASSLEAAGDTEAFF. In DNA, the CDR3 is TGTGCCAGCAGCTTAGAGGCGGCGGGGGACACTGAAGCTTTCTTT. The variable domain in full, with the rest retrieved from reference TRBV7-8 and TRBJ1-1, is GAGVSQSPRYKVAKRGQDVALRCDPISGHVSLFWYQQALGQGPEFLTYFQNEAQLDKSGLPSDRFFAERPEGSVSTLKIQRTQQEDSAVYLCASSLEAAGDTEAFFGQGTRLTVV.

The sample holds one count of this clone. The chain employs TRBV27 and TRBJ1-5; D is uncertain. The V gene lost 4 bases and the J gene lost 5 bases, with 15 bases spanning the gap. The CDR3 contains 15 residues. CDR1 and CDR2 (germline): MNHEY, SMNVEV (reference sequence). The CDR3 DNA reads TGTGCCAGCAGTTCCACGCACCGAGGGCATCAGCCCCAGCATTTT. Protein product: CASSSTHRGHQPQHF.

The gene calls are TRBV6-4 and TRBJ2-3; 10 bases line up with TRBD1. Germline V gives CDR1 MRHNA, CDR2 SNTAGT. This CDR3 spans 15 amino acids. V lost 6 bases, J lost 6 bases, and 9 bases stayed unmatched. CDR3: CASSRDRGLLDTQYF. The CDR3 DNA reads as TGTGCCAGCAGCCGGGACAGGGGTCTTTTGGATACGCAGTATTTT.

This clone was picked up one time. The V call is TRBV10-1, the J call TRBJ2-2; 9 bases agree with TRBD1. The CDR3 spans 15 residues. Per germline, CDR1 WNHNN and CDR2 SYGVQD (reference sequence). With 10 bases clipped from V and 5 bases from J, the junction kept 11 bases outside the gene matches. CDR3 nucleotides: TGCGCCACCCAAACCCACAGGGGGCGTACCGGGGAGCTGTTTTTT. Amino acid sequence: CATQTHRGRTGELFF.

CDR3 in amino acids: CASSLFLAGTDTQYF. DNA of the CDR3: TGTGCCAGCAGCTTATTCCTAGCGGGGACAGATACGCAGTATTTT. The V and J genes are TRBV7-2 and TRBJ2-3; 9 bases are a match to TRBD2. This CDR3 is 15 amino acids long. The germline gives CDR1 SGHTA, CDR2 FQGNSA. Losses at the gene ends were 2 bases for V and 3 bases for J; bases not matched to a gene: 3.

This clone was seen more than once but under ten times. The chain couples TRBV27 to TRBJ1-5, with TRBD1 as a possible D gene (6 bases). This CDR3 contains 14 residues. Germline CDR1 MNHEY, CDR2 SMNVEV (reference sequence). V lost 7 bases to trimming and J lost 6 bases, with 16 bases between them. CDR3: CASIGRGLRQPQHF. For the CDR3, the DNA is TGTGCCAGCATAGGCAGGGGATTACGTCAGCCCCAGCATTTT.

This clone was counted once. The CDR3: CASTEEGAREKLFF. CDR3 coding DNA: TGCGCCAGCACCGAGGAAGGGGCGCGGGAAAAACTGTTTTTT. The chain couples TRBV5-1 to TRBJ1-4; TRBD1 might be the D (5 bases). The CDR3 has 14 amino acids. Trimming removed 6 bases from V and 8 bases from J, with 17 bases in between. CDR1 and CDR2 (germline): SGHRS, YFSETQ.

The chain combines TRBV29-1 with TRBJ1-2; 10 bases line up with TRBD1. Germline V CDR1 and CDR2: SQVTM, ANQGSEA. V dropped 4 bases and J dropped 8; count of bases not matched to a gene: 10. CDR3 length: 14 residues. The CDR3 region is CSVAGQGLGGGYTF. The CDR3 DNA is TGCAGCGTTGCGGGACAGGGGCTTGGAGGAGGCTACACCTTC.

J is TRBJ1-3 and V is TRBV6-5; D not certain. Germline V gene data show CDR1 as MNHEY and CDR2 as SVGAGI. Trimming took off 6 bases at V and 3 bases at J, with 9 bases between the two ends. This CDR3 has 13 residues. The CDR3 DNA reads as TGTGCCAGCAGCCGGGAACGTGGAAACACCATATATTTT. This encodes CASSRERGNTIYF.

This chain links TRBV14 with TRBJ2-1; D not certain. Germline values: CDR1 SGHDN, CDR2 FVKESK. CDR3 length: 16 amino acids. The V and J ends lost 0 bases and 4 bases respectively, with 13 bases between them. The CDR3 sequence is CASSQDNFEEYNEQFF. The CDR3 nucleotides are TGTGCCAGCAGCCAAGATAATTTTGAGGAGTACAATGAGCAGTTCTTC.

The chain joins TRBV12-3 or TRBV12-4 to TRBJ1-2, with 9 bases lining up with TRBD1. CDR3 size: 13 residues. Trimming at V came to 6 bases and at J to 4 bases, leaving 3 bases not matched to a gene. The CDR3 region has the DNA TGTGCCAGCAGCCTGACAGGGGGCTATGGCTACACCTTC. Protein sequence: CASSLTGGYGYTF.

Written as DNA, the CDR3 is TGTGCCAGCAGTTTGAGGCCGACGGATACGCAGTATTTT. Translation gives CASSLRPTDTQYF. The rearrangement joins TRBV27 to TRBJ2-3; D is unclear. The germline V and J ends were trimmed by 3 bases and 6 bases, with 10 bases remaining between them. The germline V gene encodes CDR1 MNHEY and CDR2 SMNVEV (reference sequence). CDR3 length: 13 residues.

V usage is TRBV2 and J usage is TRBJ2-5, with TRBD1 identical over 12 bases. Losses at the gene ends were 7 bases for V and 5 bases for J; bases not matched to a gene: 5. The CDR3 covers 14 residues. Germline-derived CDR1 and CDR2 are SNHLY and FYNNEI. The CDR3 sequence is CASTWDRGQETQYF. As DNA, the CDR3 is TGTGCCAGCACCTGGGACAGGGGGCAGGAGACCCAGTACTTC.

The J gene is TRBJ2-1, the V gene TRBV20-1; 9 bases agree with TRBD2. The V segment lost 3 bases and the J segment 5 bases; nucleotides outside the gene matches: 5. The CDR3 is made up of 14 amino acids. Germline loops: CDR1 DFQATT, CDR2 SNEGSKA (reference sequence). The CDR3 loop is CSASRGRANNEQFF. CDR3 nucleotide sequence: TGCAGTGCTAGTCGCGGGAGGGCCAACAATGAGCAGTTCTTC.

V and J are TRBV7-6 and TRBJ2-1; 7 nucleotides align to TRBD2. This CDR3 has 17 amino acids. V shed 0 bases and J 0 bases; nucleotides not matched to a gene: 5. Per the germline V gene, CDR1 is SGHVS and CDR2 is FNYEAQ. The CDR3 bases are TGTGCCAGCAGCTTAGCTAGCGGGCTGGGCTCCTACAATGAGCAGTTCTTC. Its protein is CASSLASGLGSYNEQFF.

V gene TRBV5-4 combines with J gene TRBJ2-1, with D hard to call. Germline V lookup: CDR1 SGHNT, CDR2 YYREEE (reference sequence). Trimming took off 4 bases at V and 10 bases at J, with 21 bases between the two ends. CDR3 length: 15 amino acids. Here the CDR3 reads CASSRPTGATREQFF. The CDR3 DNA reads TGTGCCAGCAGCCGTCCCACTGGCGCGACGAGGGAGCAGTTCTTC. The full variable domain, in which reference TRBV5-4 and TRBJ2-1 provide the parts outside the CDR3, is ETGVTQSPTHLIKTRGQQVTLRCSSQSGHNTVSWYQQALGQGPQFIFQYYREEENGRGNFPPRFSGLQFPNYSSELNVNALELDDSALYLCASSRPTGATREQFFGPGTRLTVL.

The chain recombines TRBV24-1 with TRBJ1-2; D is possibly TRBD1 (5 bases). Germline CDR1 is KGHDR and CDR2 is SFDVKD. This CDR3 has 14 amino acids. With 3 bases removed from V and 1 base from J, the gap between germline ends came to 8 bases. CDR3: CATSDPTVNYGYTF. DNA of the CDR3: TGTGCCACCAGTGATCCGACAGTTAACTATGGCTACACCTTC.

This clone has just one count. The chain links TRBV18 to TRBJ2-7; TRBD1 matches 7 bases. V lost 0 bases and J lost 3; bases outside the gene matches: 2. Germline V gene lookup returns CDR1 KGHSH and CDR2 LQKENI. The CDR3 has 14 amino acids. In nucleotides, the CDR3 is TGTGCCAGCTCACCACCAGGGGGCGACTACGAGCAGTACTTC. Translation: CASSPPGGDYEQYF.

This clone was counted once. This chain uses TRBV30 with TRBJ2-7; 12 nucleotides line up with TRBD2. The CDR3 sequence is 14 residues long. Germline loops: CDR1 GTSNPN, CDR2 SVGIG (reference sequence). The trim removed 3 bases at V and 4 bases at J, leaving 4 bases unmatched. The CDR3 loop is CAWRTSGRGYEQYF. The CDR3 region has the DNA TGTGCCTGGAGGACTAGCGGGAGAGGGTACGAGCAGTACTTC. Drawing the rest from reference TRBV30 and TRBJ2-7, the complete variable domain is SQTIHQWPATLVQPVGSPLSLECTVEGTSNPNLYWYRQAAGRGLQLLFYSVGIGQISSEVPQNLSASRPQDRQFILSSKKLLLSDSGFYLCAWRTSGRGYEQYFGPGTRLTVT.

The chain has TRBV19 and TRBJ2-3, with D perhaps TRBD2 (6 bases). CDR3 length: 13 residues. Germline lookup yields CDR1 LNHDA and CDR2 SQIVND (reference sequence). Trimming cost V 5 bases and J 13 bases, with 19 bases left between them. CDR3 residues: CASSLALGGGKYF. For the CDR3, the DNA is TGTGCCAGTAGTTTGGCCCTCGGGGGTGGGAAGTATTTT.

This rearrangement joins TRBV19 to TRBJ1-5, with 7 positions matching TRBD1. The CDR3 contains 16 residues. V lost 1 base to trimming and J lost 11 bases; unmatched junction nucleotides: 14. Germline CDR1 and CDR2: LNHDA and SQIVND (reference sequence). CDR3 residues: CASSIAIDRASSAQHF. The CDR3 region has the DNA TGTGCCAGTAGTATAGCAATAGACAGGGCCTCATCGGCCCAGCATTTT.

This clone was seen a handful of times. This chain joins TRBV6-5 and TRBJ1-1; 8 bases align to TRBD1. The CDR3 is 14 amino acids. V gave up 7 bases and J gave up 5 bases; unmatched junction bases: 9. CDR1 and CDR2 (germline): MNHEY, SVGAGI. The CDR3 reads CASTLDRARTEAFF. CDR3 DNA: TGTGCCAGCACCCTGGACAGGGCGAGGACTGAAGCTTTCTTT.

This chain joins TRBV28 and TRBJ2-3, with TRBD2 matching over 12 bases. Trimming removed 4 bases from V and 1 base from J; junction bases left unmatched: 9. There are 18 residues in the CDR3. Germline CDR1 is MDHEN and CDR2 is SYDVKM. DNA of the CDR3: TGTGCCAGCAGTTCGCCTAGCGGGAGGGCCCGAGGCACAGATACGCAGTATTTT. It translates to CASSSPSGRARGTDTQYF.

The CDR3: CASSFLGLADTDTQYF. CDR3 DNA: TGTGCCAGCAGTTTCCTGGGACTAGCGGACACAGATACGCAGTATTTT. The J gene is TRBJ2-3, the V gene TRBV6-2 or TRBV6-3, with 11 bases fitting TRBD2. The germline V gene has CDR1 MNHEY and CDR2 SVGEGT. The J segment lost 2 bases and the V segment lost 4 bases, leaving 5 bases of the junction unmatched. This CDR3 is built from 16 residues.

A few counts support this clone. Other nucleotide sequences in the sample specify the same CDR3. The rearrangement joins TRBV5-1 to TRBJ2-5; 9 bases map to TRBD1. The CDR3 extends over 14 amino acids. The V and J ends lost 5 bases and 5 bases, in that order; junction bases with no gene match: 7. The V gene's germline CDR1 is SGHRS and CDR2 YFSETQ. DNA of the CDR3: TGCGCCAGCAGACCAGGGACAGGGAAGGAGACCCAGTACTTC. It translates to CASRPGTGKETQYF.

The chain recombines TRBV25-1 with TRBJ1-1; 7 bases align to TRBD1. The CDR3 runs 14 residues. Germline V gene lookup returns CDR1 MGHDK and CDR2 SYGVNS. The V and J ends lost 7 bases and 0 bases, in that order; junction bases with no gene match: 5. In nucleotides, the CDR3 is TGTGCCAGCATTCGACAGGGAATGAACACTGAAGCTTTCTTT. Translating it yields CASIRQGMNTEAFF. Full variable domain (rest looked up from reference TRBV25-1 and TRBJ1-1): EADIYQTPRYLVIGTGKKITLECSQTMGHDKMYWYQQDPGMELHLIHYSYGVNSTEKGDLSSESTVSRIRTEHFPLTLESARPSHTSQYLCASIRQGMNTEAFFGQGTRLTVV.

V is TRBV5-1 and J is TRBJ2-7, with 9 bases lining up with TRBD2. Trimming took 4 bases from V and 3 from J; bases not matched to a gene: 5. CDR1 and CDR2 from the germline V gene are SGHRS and YFSETQ. The CDR3 runs 14 residues. DNA for the CDR3: TGCGCCAGCAGCCCTAGCGGGGCCCACTACGAGCAGTACTTC. It translates to CASSPSGAHYEQYF.